A single sample is the source of the 24 T cell receptor beta chains below, sequenced in a study of OX40 agonist ivuxolimab in advanced cancers. Libraries were prepared by immunoSEQ multiplex PCR; TCRdb keeps only in-frame clonotypes and omits some of them. This sample carries about 52,000 clones, around nine tenths of them seen once, and the ten largest clones take 14%. Sequenced here: CD4+ or CD8+ T cells sorted from blood, sampled in a trial of the OX40 agonist ivuxolimab. These receptor sequences come from an adult with an advanced solid tumor such as melanoma, head and neck, liver or kidney cancer.

The chain has TRBV4-1 and TRBJ1-2; D unresolved. Trimming left V 5 bases short and J 2 bases short, with 12 bases between. CDR3 length equals 14 residues. Germline loops: CDR1 MGHRA, CDR2 YSYEKL. CDR3 amino acids: CASSLRWQNYGYTF. The CDR3 region has the DNA TGCGCCAGCAGCTTACGGTGGCAGAACTATGGCTACACCTTC.

V is TRBV6-1 and J is TRBJ2-7; no firm D call. The CDR3 runs 12 residues. V lost 0 bases to trimming and J lost 3 bases, with 3 bases between them. From germline, CDR1 is MNHNS and CDR2 SASEGT. The CDR3 region is CASSEAGYEQYF. DNA for the CDR3: TGTGCCAGCAGTGAAGCTGGCTACGAGCAGTACTTC.

V is TRBV7-9 and J is TRBJ2-1; D tentatively reads TRBD1 or TRBD2 (6 bases each). Germline V gene sequence: CDR1 SEHNR, CDR2 FQNEAQ (reference sequence). V lost 5 bases to trimming and J lost 7 bases, with 15 bases between them. The CDR3 is 14 residues long. The CDR3 is CASSPDGGSNEQFF. CDR3 in DNA: TGTGCCAGCAGCCCCGACGGGGGCTCGAATGAGCAGTTCTTC. Full variable domain (missing parts from reference TRBV7-9 and TRBJ2-1): DTGVSQNPRHKITKRGQNVTFRCDPISEHNRLYWYRQTLGQGPEFLTYFQNEAQLEKSRLLSDRFSAERPKGSFSTLEIQRTEQGDSAMYLCASSPDGGSNEQFFGPGTRLTVL.

This clone is judged medium-sized. V and J are TRBV14 and TRBJ2-1; possible D gene TRBD1, 5 bases. Germline-derived CDR1 and CDR2 are SGHDN and FVKESK. The length of the CDR3 is 16 residues. Deletions cut 1 base from V and 4 bases from J, with 14 bases between. In nucleotides, the CDR3 is TGTGCCAGCAGCCAAGTTCCAGGGAACTTTTACAATGAGCAGTTCTTC. Translated: CASSQVPGNFYNEQFF.

The CDR3 protein is CAWSAGGYTEAFF. For the CDR3, the DNA is TGTGCCTGGTCCGCAGGGGGGTACACTGAAGCTTTCTTT. V and J are TRBV30 and TRBJ1-1; TRBD1 matches 7 bases. This CDR3 region has 13 residues. The germline gives CDR1 GTSNPN, CDR2 SVGIG (reference sequence). The trim removed 5 bases at V and 3 bases at J, leaving 6 bases unmatched.

The V call is TRBV29-1, the J call TRBJ1-2; 7 nucleotides line up with TRBD1. V shed 0 bases, J shed 4 bases, and the junction held 5 bases outside the gene matches. The CDR3 contains 14 residues. CDR1 and CDR2 from the germline V gene are SQVTM and ANQGSEA. DNA for the CDR3: TGCAGCGTTGAAGATTTACAGGGGACCTATGGCTACACCTTC. Protein sequence: CSVEDLQGTYGYTF.

With regard to this clone: The same CDR3 is also encoded by other DNA sequences in this sample. The rearrangement links TRBV4-1 to TRBJ2-7, with D hard to call. CDR1 and CDR2 (germline): MGHRA, YSYEKL. The CDR3 has 13 amino acids. With 1 base removed from V and 3 bases from J, the gap between germline ends came to 7 bases. The CDR3 is CASSQAGDYEQYF. CDR3 DNA: TGCGCCAGCAGCCAAGCTGGGGACTACGAGCAGTACTTC.

The chain combines TRBV4-1 with TRBJ1-1; D remains ambiguous. Germline CDR1 and CDR2: MGHRA and YSYEKL. The V end lost 5 bases, the J end lost 1 base, and 14 bases lay between the germline ends. The CDR3 totals 15 residues. The CDR3 here is CASSSPPTGNTEAFF. In nucleotides, the CDR3 is TGCGCCAGCAGCTCACCCCCGACCGGGAACACTGAAGCTTTCTTT.

This clone was observed a single time. The chain has TRBV30 and TRBJ2-3; tentative D call: TRBD1 (6 bases). The germline V gene encodes CDR1 GTSNPN and CDR2 SVGIG (reference sequence). The ends were cut back, 8 bases at V and 6 bases at J, with 15 bases in the middle. The CDR3 is 12 amino acids. The CDR3 region is CAGGPQPDTQYF. The CDR3, as DNA: TGTGCCGGGGGCCCCCAGCCGGATACGCAGTATTTT.

The CDR3 nucleotides read TGTGCCACCAGAAATACCGGGCCCTGGGGAACCGGGGAGCTGTTTTTT. It codes for CATRNTGPWGTGELFF. The chain employs TRBV15 and TRBJ2-2; D not certain. The germline V gene encodes CDR1 LNHNV and CDR2 YYDKDF (reference sequence). Trimming stripped 6 bases from V and 5 bases from J, with 19 bases between. The CDR3 length is 16 residues.

The gene calls are TRBV19 and TRBJ2-2; tentative D call: TRBD1 (6 bases). V was trimmed by 4 bases and J by 3 bases, leaving 12 bases between them. Germline V CDR1 and CDR2: LNHDA, SQIVND (reference sequence). The CDR3 contains 15 residues. The CDR3 sequence is CASSKGVEYTGELFF. CDR3 nucleotides: TGTGCCAGTAGTAAGGGGGTCGAGTACACCGGGGAGCTGTTTTTT. Full variable domain (remainder filled in from reference TRBV19 and TRBJ2-2): DGGITQSPKYLFRKEGQNVTLSCEQNLNHDAMYWYRQDPGQGLRLIYYSQIVNDFQKGDIAEGYSVSREKKESFPLTVTSAQKNPTAFYLCASSKGVEYTGELFFGEGSRLTVL.

This rearrangement joins TRBV4-1 to TRBJ1-1; D remains unclear. Germline V CDR1 and CDR2: MGHRA, YSYEKL. Deletions cut 4 bases from V and 10 bases from J, with 19 bases between. The length of the CDR3 is 14 residues. The CDR3, as DNA: TGCGCCAGCAGCCCATCGCGGAATATCGGTAGAGCTTTCTTT. This encodes CASSPSRNIGRAFF.

The gene calls are TRBV7-9 and TRBJ2-7, with a weak D call TRBD1 (7 bases). CDR3 length: 14 residues. Germline V lookup: CDR1 SEHNR, CDR2 FQNEAQ (reference sequence). The V end lost 5 bases, the J end lost 5 bases, and 16 bases lay between the germline ends. CDR3 nucleotides: TGTGCCAGCAGCATAAGACAGGGAGGCCACGAGCAGTACTTC. Protein: CASSIRQGGHEQYF.

The V gene is TRBV4-1, the J gene TRBJ1-1; D ambiguous. This CDR3 is 13 amino acids long. Germline CDR1 reads MGHRA; CDR2 reads YSYEKL. V lost 1 base and J 6 bases, leaving 9 bases between the germline ends. The CDR3 bases are TGCGCCAGCAGCCAAGTTGAGGGCGCTGAAGCTTTCTTT. Its translation is CASSQVEGAEAFF.

The V gene is TRBV29-1, the J gene TRBJ2-1; the match to TRBD1 covers 9 bases. Germline trimming cut 1 base from V and 9 bases from J; bases unmatched to any gene: 13. CDR1 is SQVTM, CDR2 ANQGSEA, per germline. The CDR3 spans 16 residues. CDR3 sequence: CSVEAGTGYRVSEQFF. The CDR3 DNA reads as TGCAGCGTTGAAGCGGGGACAGGGTATAGAGTTAGTGAGCAGTTCTTC.

The chain joins TRBV5-4 to TRBJ2-3; D possibly corresponds to TRBD1 (6 bases). This CDR3 has 15 residues. V dropped 4 bases and J dropped 2 bases, with 14 bases sitting between them. CDR1 is SGHNT and CDR2 is YYREEE in the germline V gene (reference sequence). The CDR3 spells CASSPTDSSTDTQYF. Here the CDR3 DNA reads TGTGCCAGCAGCCCGACGGACAGTTCCACAGATACGCAGTATTTT.

The chain carries TRBV7-2 and TRBJ1-5, with no clear D. V lost 5 bases, J lost 4 bases, and 9 bases lay in between. Germline CDR1 reads SGHTA; CDR2 reads FQGNSA. This CDR3 spans 13 amino acids. The DNA for the CDR3 is TGTGCCAGCAGCATTTACGGGAATCAGCCCCAGCATTTT. It codes for CASSIYGNQPQHF.

This clone has only a few counts. The chain carries TRBV30 and TRBJ1-1, with D hard to call. This CDR3 comprises 13 residues. Trimming took 0 bases from V and 5 from J, leaving 10 bases between them. The V gene's germline CDR1 is GTSNPN and CDR2 SVGIG (reference sequence). CDR3 sequence (DNA): TGTGCCTGGAGTGTAGGCGTTCGGACTGAAGCTTTCTTT. Translation: CAWSVGVRTEAFF.

The genes are TRBV5-1 and TRBJ2-1; TRBD1 is a possible D gene (5 bases). CDR3 length: 16 amino acids. Germline V gene lookup returns CDR1 SGHRS and CDR2 YFSETQ. The V and J ends lost 4 bases and 0 bases respectively, with 14 bases between them. The CDR3 nucleotides read TGCGCCAGCAGCCCCACGACAGAAAGCTCCTACAATGAGCAGTTCTTC. Translated, it gives CASSPTTESSYNEQFF.

This chain connects TRBV7-9 to TRBJ2-1, with 7 bases identical to TRBD2. After removal of 4 bases from V and 0 bases from J, the junction contained 3 bases not matched to a gene. The V gene's germline CDR1 is SEHNR and CDR2 FQNEAQ (reference sequence). The CDR3 extends over 15 amino acids. CDR3 region: CASSSPSGSYNEQFF. The CDR3 region has the DNA TGTGCCAGCAGCTCACCTAGCGGCTCCTACAATGAGCAGTTCTTC.

This clone has only a few counts. The gene calls are TRBV20-1 and TRBJ1-1, with TRBD1 as a possible D gene (5 bases). Germline loops: CDR1 DFQATT, CDR2 SNEGSKA (reference sequence). This CDR3 is built from 11 residues. V gave up 6 bases and J gave up 7 bases, with 12 bases separating them. The CDR3: CSAPAGIEAFF. The CDR3 nucleotides read TGCAGTGCCCCAGCAGGGATTGAAGCTTTCTTT.

The count of this clone is one. The chain uses TRBV7-9 and TRBJ2-3; 10 nucleotides match TRBD2. CDR1 is SEHNR, CDR2 FQNEAQ, per germline (reference sequence). The V gene end was trimmed by 3 bases and the J gene end by 7 bases; junction bases not matched to a gene: 7. This CDR3 contains 15 residues. The CDR3 sequence is CASSFTSGEINTQYF. Here the CDR3 DNA reads TGTGCCAGCAGCTTCACTAGCGGGGAGATCAATACGCAGTATTTT. The variable domain in full, with the rest retrieved from reference TRBV7-9 and TRBJ2-3, is DTGVSQNPRHKITKRGQNVTFRCDPISEHNRLYWYRQTLGQGPEFLTYFQNEAQLEKSRLLSDRFSAERPKGSFSTLEIQRTEQGDSAMYLCASSFTSGEINTQYFGPGTRLTVL.

The chain links TRBV7-6 to TRBJ2-5; 12 bases agree with TRBD2. This CDR3 is built from 17 residues. The J segment lost 3 bases and the V segment lost 5 bases, leaving 10 bases of the junction unmatched. The germline CDR1 and CDR2 sequences are SGHVS and FNYEAQ. DNA for the CDR3: TGTGCCAGCAGCCAAAAGACTAGCGGGGGAAGAAAAGAGACCCAGTACTTC. It encodes CASSQKTSGGRKETQYF. Full variable domain (remainder filled in from reference TRBV7-6 and TRBJ2-5): GAGVSQSPRYKVTKRGQDVALRCDPISGHVSLYWYRQALGQGPEFLTYFNYEAQQDKSGLPNDRFSAERPEGSISTLTIQRTEQRDSAMYRCASSQKTSGGRKETQYFGPGTRLLVL.

The chain carries TRBV4-1 and TRBJ1-2, with D possibly being TRBD1 (5 bases). Per the germline V gene, CDR1 is MGHRA and CDR2 is YSYEKL. Trimming removed 1 base from V and 8 bases from J, with 17 bases in between. The CDR3 contains 15 residues. The CDR3 region is CASSQGVRQSGGYTF. CDR3 in DNA: TGCGCCAGCAGCCAAGGGGTTCGACAGTCTGGGGGCTACACCTTC.